These 9 T cell receptor beta chains were sequenced from one sample in a study of T cells in Graves' hyperthyroidism and ophthalmopathy. Template material for amplifying TCR beta CDR3 regions consisted of RNA transcripts. With the HTBI primer set, the TCR CDR3 went through a first round of RT-PCR. From the multiplex PCR reads, TCRdb called clonotypes with MiXCR, one entry per CDR3 protein. The sample lists some 400,000 distinct CDR3 sequences; about 13% were seen once. Sequencing used blood. The receptors come from a man aged 25-40 years with Graves' hyperthyroidism that later progressed to Graves' ophthalmopathy.

The V gene is TRBV13, the J gene TRBJ1-4, with TRBD1 matching over 7 bases. V lost 6 bases to trimming and J lost 8 bases; unmatched junction nucleotides: 9. The CDR3 runs to 14 residues. Germline V gene lookup returns CDR1 PRHDT and CDR2 FYEKMQ (reference sequence). The CDR3 bases are TGTGCCAGCAGTACCGCAAGGGGGCGCGAAAAACTGTTTTTT. Translated, it gives CASSTARGREKLFF.

This clonotype was seen many times. The chain joins TRBV28 to TRBJ2-7; 7 bases agree with TRBD1. In germline, CDR1 is MDHEN, CDR2 SYDVKM. V dropped 7 bases and J dropped 4; count of bases not matched to a gene: 7. The CDR3 loop spans 13 amino acids. The CDR3 DNA is TGTGCCAGCACGACGACAGGGTTTTACGAGCAGTACTTC. Protein: CASTTTGFYEQYF.

This clonotype was recorded at least ten times. The rearrangement joins TRBV7-9 to TRBJ1-5; D is undetermined. Germline V gene data show CDR1 as SEHNR and CDR2 as FQNEAQ (reference sequence). This CDR3 spans 12 amino acids. Trimming shortened V by 5 bases and J by 6 bases, and 8 bases separated the two germline ends. CDR3 nucleotides: TGTGCCAGCAGCCGTGGCAGTCAGCCCCAGCATTTT. It translates to CASSRGSQPQHF.

The gene calls are TRBV29-1 and TRBJ1-2; D not certain. Germline lookup yields CDR1 SQVTM and CDR2 ANQGSEA. This CDR3 is built from 15 residues. Between the trimmed V and J ends, which lost 2 bases and 0 bases, there was a span of 13 bases. CDR3 region: CSVERLEQTNYGYTF. The CDR3 nucleotides are TGCAGCGTTGAACGGTTGGAACAAACTAACTATGGCTACACCTTC.

This clonotype occurred many times. J is TRBJ2-7 and V is TRBV11-1; D is undetermined. Trimming left V 1 base short and J 0 bases short, with 7 bases between. The CDR3 sequence is 14 residues long. Looked up from germline, CDR1 is SGHAT and CDR2 is FQDESV (reference sequence). CDR3 in amino acids: CASSLGGNSYEQYF. The CDR3 bases are TGTGCCAGCAGCTTAGGTGGCAACTCCTACGAGCAGTACTTC.

This chain connects TRBV7-2 to TRBJ1-1; TRBD1 aligns across 8 bases. The V segment lost 2 bases and the J segment 3 bases; nucleotides outside the gene matches: 8. This CDR3 region has 16 residues. Germline V lookup: CDR1 SGHTA, CDR2 FQGNSA. The CDR3 sequence: CASSLMRTGGDTEAFF. The CDR3 bases are TGTGCCAGCAGCTTAATGAGAACAGGGGGGGACACTGAAGCTTTCTTT.

At least ten counts were recorded for this clonotype. V is TRBV7-9 and J is TRBJ2-3, with TRBD1 matching over 8 bases. The CDR3 contains 15 residues. The ends lost 5 bases at V and 0 bases at J; junction bases unmatched: 4. From germline, CDR1 is SEHNR and CDR2 FQNEAQ (reference sequence). CDR3 DNA sequence: TGTGCCAGCAGCCCCGGGGACAGGAGCACAGATACGCAGTATTTT. This translates into CASSPGDRSTDTQYF.

A few counts support this clonotype. Here the CDR3 DNA reads TGTGCCAGCACCCGGGATAGACTTAACTATGGCTACACCTTC. Protein: CASTRDRLNYGYTF. The genes are TRBV6-1 and TRBJ1-2; no firm D call. The CDR3 length is 14 residues. Germline V lookup: CDR1 MNHNS, CDR2 SASEGT. The V end lost 7 bases, the J end lost 1 base, and 13 bases lay between the germline ends.

The table lists this clonotype with many counts. V usage is TRBV28 and J usage is TRBJ1-6; D not resolved. Germline V gives CDR1 MDHEN, CDR2 SYDVKM. Trimming left V 3 bases short and J 9 bases short, with 18 bases between. The CDR3 runs 16 residues. CDR3 sequence reads: CASSFPGRANFSPLHF. The CDR3 DNA follows: TGTGCCAGCAGTTTCCCCGGACGGGCGAATTTTTCACCCCTCCACTTT. The whole variable domain, remainder taken from reference TRBV28 and TRBJ1-6, is DVKVTQSSRYLVKRTGEKVFLECVQDMDHENMFWYRQDPGLGLRLIYFSYDVKMKEKGDIPEGYSVSREKKERFSLILESASTNQTSMYLCASSFPGRANFSPLHFGNGTRLTVT.